Presented here are 6 T cell receptor beta chains from one specimen sequenced in a study of blood T cell repertoires in COVID-19. TCRdb keeps only in-frame clones here, not all; method: immunoSEQ multiplex PCR. Here the sample spans 220,000 or so clones, about 90% being singletons. The sample comprised PBMCs or T cells enriched from blood (not recorded which). The receptors stem from a man aged 25 to 40 who had been exposed to COVID-19.

This rearrangement joins TRBV5-1 to TRBJ1-6; weak D call: TRBD1 (6 bases). Trimming cost V 4 bases and J 5 bases, with 10 bases left between them. CDR1 is SGHRS, CDR2 YFSETQ, per germline. The CDR3 spans 14 residues. CDR3 sequence reads: CASSPSGDNSPLHF. The CDR3 region has the DNA TGCGCCAGCAGCCCCTCAGGGGATAATTCACCCCTCCACTTT.

The chain carries TRBV5-1 and TRBJ1-1; 9 bases align to TRBD1. V was clipped by 3 bases and J by 0 bases; unmatched bases: 6. Germline V gene data show CDR1 as SGHRS and CDR2 as YFSETQ. This CDR3 is 16 amino acids long. The CDR3 protein is CASSWDRDHMNTEAFF. CDR3 sequence (DNA): TGCGCCAGCAGCTGGGACAGGGATCACATGAACACTGAAGCTTTCTTT.

This clone was recorded once. CDR3 region: CASSRKLAGAYEQYF. As DNA, the CDR3 is TGTGCCAGTAGCCGTAAACTAGCGGGAGCATACGAGCAGTACTTC. V is TRBV19 and J is TRBJ2-7, with TRBD2 matching over 11 bases. CDR1 LNHDA and CDR2 SQIVND come from the germline V gene (reference sequence). V lost 6 bases, J lost 4 bases, and 8 bases stayed unmatched. This CDR3 spans 15 amino acids.

This chain joins TRBV7-9 and TRBJ2-5; tentative D call: TRBD2 (6 bases). V was shortened by 7 bases and J by 7 bases, with 16 bases between the two germline ends. In germline, CDR1 is SEHNR, CDR2 FQNEAQ (reference sequence). The CDR3 consists of 13 residues. CDR3 region: CASKSITEGTQYF. The CDR3 DNA reads as TGTGCCAGCAAAAGTATCACGGAGGGGACCCAGTACTTC.

A note on this clone: Other DNA sequences within the sample encode an identical CDR3. The chain carries TRBV27 and TRBJ1-5; TRBD1 is a possible D gene (5 bases). This CDR3 has 14 residues. CDR1 and CDR2 (germline): MNHEY, SMNVEV (reference sequence). Trimming pared 3 bases from V and 2 bases from J, leaving 8 bases between. The CDR3 region has the DNA TGTGCCAGCAGTTTGGGGCGTGGCAATCAGCCCCAGCATTTT. Its translation: CASSLGRGNQPQHF.

V usage is TRBV14 and J usage is TRBJ1-2, with D unclear. The CDR3 is 13 amino acids. In germline, CDR1 is SGHDN, CDR2 FVKESK. V was clipped by 4 bases and J by 10 bases, with 16 bases between them. The CDR3 DNA is TGTGCCAGCAGCCTCTATGGAGAGGAGACCTACACCTTC. Amino acids: CASSLYGEETYTF.